A single sample is the source of the 30 T cell receptor beta chains below, sequenced in a study of OX40 agonist ivuxolimab in advanced cancers. Sequenced by immunoSEQ multiplex PCR; TCRdb stores in-frame clones only, minus some. The table shows 120,000 or so clones, with roughly nine tenths occurring only once. The starting material was CD4+ or CD8+ T cells sorted from blood, obtained in a trial of the OX40 agonist ivuxolimab. The receptor source for this set is an adult with an advanced solid tumor such as melanoma, head and neck, liver or kidney cancer.

CDR3 bases: TGTGCCTGGAGTGTTTCTCCCCGGGGCACTGAAGCTTTCTTT. Its protein is CAWSVSPRGTEAFF. The chain carries TRBV30 and TRBJ1-1; D is unresolved. Germline V gene lookup returns CDR1 GTSNPN and CDR2 SVGIG (reference sequence). CDR3 length: 14 residues. V was clipped by 0 bases and J by 4 bases, with 12 bases between them.

The chain has TRBV30 and TRBJ2-5; D is tentatively TRBD1 or TRBD2 (5 bases each). Trimming took off 5 bases at V and 5 bases at J, with 9 bases between the two ends. The CDR3 runs 11 residues. Germline CDR1 and CDR2: GTSNPN and SVGIG (reference sequence). The CDR3 here is CAWEGWETQYF. The CDR3, as DNA: TGTGCCTGGGAGGGGTGGGAGACCCAGTACTTC.

The rearrangement joins TRBV30 to TRBJ1-1, with D unclear. Trimming cost V 1 base and J 1 base, with 13 bases left between them. CDR1 and CDR2 (germline): GTSNPN, SVGIG (reference sequence). This CDR3 region has 15 residues. DNA of the CDR3: TGTGCCTGGAGTGGGGAAGTGAGATGGAACACTGAAGCTTTCTTT. It encodes CAWSGEVRWNTEAFF.

The gene calls are TRBV6-5 and TRBJ1-2; weak D call: TRBD1 (5 bases). From germline, CDR1 is MNHEY and CDR2 SVGAGI. This CDR3 region has 14 residues. V was clipped by 2 bases and J by 0 bases, with 7 bases between them. CDR3: CASSYAGTNYGYTF. CDR3 in DNA: TGTGCCAGCAGTTACGCAGGGACTAACTATGGCTACACCTTC.

The genes are TRBV5-1 and TRBJ2-7, with D tentatively TRBD1 (6 bases). The length of the CDR3 is 14 residues. CDR1 SGHRS and CDR2 YFSETQ come from the germline V gene. V was clipped by 1 base and J by 2 bases, with 10 bases between them. Here the CDR3 reads CASSLPYRAYEQYF. DNA of the CDR3: TGCGCCAGCAGCTTGCCATACAGGGCCTACGAGCAGTACTTC. Together with reference TRBV5-1 and TRBJ2-7, the CDR3 gives the full variable domain: KAGVTQTPRYLIKTRGQQVTLSCSPISGHRSVSWYQQTPGQGLQFLFEYFSETQRNKGNFPGRFSGRQFSNSRSEMNVSTLELGDSALYLCASSLPYRAYEQYFGPGTRLTVT.

This chain links TRBV28 with TRBJ1-1; D may be TRBD1 (5 bases). The V gene lost 2 bases and the J gene lost 4 bases, with 11 bases spanning the gap. The CDR3 has 14 residues. CDR1 and CDR2 (germline): MDHEN, SYDVKM. The DNA for the CDR3 is TGTGCCAGCAGTTTAACCAGGGCCCCCACTGAAGCTTTCTTT. It specifies CASSLTRAPTEAFF.

The chain joins TRBV6-6 to TRBJ1-4; 7 nucleotides match TRBD1. Germline V lookup: CDR1 MNHNY, CDR2 SVGAGI (reference sequence). The length of the CDR3 is 12 residues. After removal of 4 bases from V and 8 bases from J, the junction contained 1 base not matched to a gene. Written as DNA, the CDR3 is TGTGCCAGCAGTTTGGACAGGGAAAAACTGTTTTTT. Translating gives CASSLDREKLFF.

This rearrangement joins TRBV7-2 to TRBJ1-1, with no clear D. This CDR3 region has 14 residues. Germline CDR1 is SGHTA and CDR2 is FQGNSA. Trimming removed 4 bases at V and 2 bases at J, with 11 bases between. The CDR3 loop reads CASSSTPANTEAFF. CDR3 coding DNA: TGTGCCAGCAGCTCCACTCCCGCCAACACTGAAGCTTTCTTT.

The rearrangement joins TRBV18 to TRBJ2-5, with a possible D match to TRBD1 (6 bases). The germline gives CDR1 KGHSH, CDR2 LQKENI. The CDR3 extends over 16 amino acids. Trimming took 5 bases from V and 5 from J, leaving 21 bases between them. This CDR3 is CASSFGQTGASETQYF. The CDR3 coding sequence is TGTGCCAGCTCATTTGGACAGACCGGGGCGTCGGAGACCCAGTACTTC.

The chain is built from TRBV7-8 and TRBJ2-2; TRBD1 is a possible D gene (5 bases). The CDR3 is 14 amino acids. The germline gives CDR1 SGHVS, CDR2 FQNEAQ. V dropped 7 bases and J dropped 4 bases, with 13 bases sitting between them. CDR3 coding DNA: TGTGCCAGCACCGACAGTCGCGGCACCGGGGAGCTGTTTTTT. This translates into CASTDSRGTGELFF.

The rearrangement uses TRBV19 and TRBJ1-5; D is undetermined. Between the trimmed V and J ends, which lost 5 bases and 4 bases, there was a span of 9 bases. The CDR3 extends over 13 amino acids. CDR1 and CDR2 (germline): LNHDA, SQIVND (reference sequence). In nucleotides, the CDR3 is TGTGCCAGTAGTTTGGCCGGAAATCAGCCCCAGCATTTT. Residues: CASSLAGNQPQHF.

The chain carries TRBV19 and TRBJ1-2, with D possibly being TRBD1 (6 bases). The CDR3 extends over 13 amino acids. Germline loops: CDR1 LNHDA, CDR2 SQIVND (reference sequence). The V and J ends lost 6 bases and 5 bases respectively, with 13 bases between them. The CDR3 coding sequence is TGTGCCAGTAGGACAGGTGGAAGGTATGGCTACACCTTC. Translation: CASRTGGRYGYTF.

V is TRBV19 and J is TRBJ1-1; tentative D call: TRBD1 (6 bases). Germline CDR1 reads LNHDA; CDR2 reads SQIVND (reference sequence). V dropped 5 bases and J dropped 0 bases, with 10 bases sitting between them. The CDR3 consists of 14 residues. The CDR3: CASSLRGMNTEAFF. Written as DNA, the CDR3 is TGTGCCAGTAGTCTCAGGGGCATGAACACTGAAGCTTTCTTT.

The chain uses TRBV5-6 and TRBJ1-2; D unresolved. In germline, CDR1 is SGHDT, CDR2 YYEEEE. Trimming removed 4 bases from V and 2 bases from J, with 6 bases in between. The CDR3 extends over 12 amino acids. Here the CDR3 DNA reads TGTGCCAGCAGCATGACGAACTATGGCTACACCTTC. Translated: CASSMTNYGYTF.

The chain combines TRBV7-8 with TRBJ2-3; 11 bases fit TRBD2. Germline V lookup: CDR1 SGHVS, CDR2 FQNEAQ. The CDR3 runs 14 residues. J gave up 4 bases and V 6 bases, and 3 bases lay outside the gene matches. CDR3 in DNA: TGTGCCAGCAGTCCGACTAGCGGGGCAGATACGCAGTATTTT. This sequence encodes CASSPTSGADTQYF.

V gene TRBV27 combines with J gene TRBJ1-2, with no clear D. Germline-derived CDR1 and CDR2 are MNHEY and SMNVEV (reference sequence). Trimming cost V 10 bases and J 7 bases, with 19 bases left between them. The CDR3 has 13 amino acids. DNA for the CDR3: TGTGCCACCGCCTCCGGTACCAATCCTGGCTACACCTTC. Translated, it gives CATASGTNPGYTF.

The chain combines TRBV19 with TRBJ1-4; possibly TRBD1 for D (5 bases). Trimming took off 4 bases at V and 6 bases at J, with 15 bases between the two ends. CDR3 length: 15 residues. Germline CDR1 LNHDA, CDR2 SQIVND (reference sequence). CDR3 DNA: TGTGCCAGTAGTACCCTCTCCTGGGGGGATGAAAAACTGTTTTTT. Translation: CASSTLSWGDEKLFF. Supplemented by reference TRBV19 and TRBJ1-4, the full variable domain reads DGGITQSPKYLFRKEGQNVTLSCEQNLNHDAMYWYRQDPGQGLRLIYYSQIVNDFQKGDIAEGYSVSREKKESFPLTVTSAQKNPTAFYLCASSTLSWGDEKLFFGSGTQLSVL.

The rearrangement uses TRBV11-3 and TRBJ2-1, with 7 positions matching TRBD1. CDR1 is SGHNT and CDR2 is YENEEA in the germline V gene. The ends lost 5 bases at V and 4 bases at J; junction bases unmatched: 5. This CDR3 has 14 residues. CDR3 sequence (DNA): TGTGCCAGCAGCCCAGGGACAGAATACAATGAGCAGTTCTTC. Its protein is CASSPGTEYNEQFF.

The J gene is TRBJ1-1, the V gene TRBV9; D possibly corresponds to TRBD1 (5 bases). There are 14 residues in the CDR3. The germline CDR1 and CDR2 sequences are SGDLS and YYNGEE. Trimming removed 3 bases from V and 4 bases from J, with 13 bases in between. The CDR3 DNA follows: TGTGCCAGCAGCGCACTTACAGGATCCACTGAAGCTTTCTTT. This gives the protein CASSALTGSTEAFF.

The table lists this clone with a count of one. The chain has TRBV7-8 and TRBJ1-1, with D possibly being TRBD1 (6 bases). Germline-derived CDR1 and CDR2 are SGHVS and FQNEAQ. V lost 5 bases and J lost 0, with 10 bases in between. The CDR3 runs to 14 residues. The CDR3 nucleotides read TGTGCCAGCAGCCGCAGGGGTATGAACACTGAAGCTTTCTTT. Protein product: CASSRRGMNTEAFF. The full variable domain, in which reference TRBV7-8 and TRBJ1-1 provide the parts outside the CDR3, is GAGVSQSPRYKVAKRGQDVALRCDPISGHVSLFWYQQALGQGPEFLTYFQNEAQLDKSGLPSDRFFAERPEGSVSTLKIQRTQQEDSAVYLCASSRRGMNTEAFFGQGTRLTVV.

This clone appeared once. One junction end does not reproduce the germline sequence, and a read error may be involved. The V gene is TRBV13, the J gene TRBJ2-3, with 16 bases identical to TRBD2. This CDR3 has 17 residues. Germline loops: CDR1 PRHDT, CDR2 FYEKMQ (reference sequence). The CDR3 spells CTSGTSGRAEDTDTQYF. The DNA for the CDR3 is TGTACCAGCGGGACTAGCGGGAGGGCCGAGGACACAGATACGCAGTATTTT.

The CDR3 DNA follows: TGTGCCAGTAGTATATTCCAGGGGGTAGCTAACTATGGCTACACCTTC. This translates into CASSIFQGVANYGYTF. V is TRBV19 and J is TRBJ1-2, with 7 bases fitting TRBD1. Germline-derived CDR1 and CDR2 are LNHDA and SQIVND (reference sequence). After removal of 2 bases from V and 0 bases from J, the junction contained 6 bases not matched to a gene. The CDR3 extends over 16 amino acids.

The chain employs TRBV5-1 and TRBJ2-6, with 7 bases identical to TRBD1. There are 16 residues in the CDR3. Germline V lookup: CDR1 SGHRS, CDR2 YFSETQ. Losses at the gene ends were 0 bases for V and 4 bases for J; bases not matched to a gene: 4. The CDR3 here is CASSLGGTAGANVLTF. The CDR3 bases are TGCGCCAGCAGCTTGGGAGGGACAGCCGGGGCCAACGTCCTGACTTTC.

CDR3 in amino acids: CASSLRQGFSYNEQFF. The CDR3 DNA reads as TGTGCCAGCAGCTTAAGACAGGGTTTCTCCTACAATGAGCAGTTCTTC. This chain uses TRBV7-9 with TRBJ2-1; 7 nucleotides agree with TRBD1. There are 16 residues in the CDR3. The V gene end was trimmed by 2 bases and the J gene end by 0 bases; junction bases not matched to a gene: 4. Germline values: CDR1 SEHNR, CDR2 FQNEAQ (reference sequence).

The chain employs TRBV7-6 and TRBJ1-3; D gene uncertain. In germline, CDR1 is SGHVS, CDR2 FNYEAQ. CDR3 size: 16 residues. Trimming took 0 bases from V and 2 from J, leaving 11 bases between them. CDR3 nucleotide sequence: TGTGCCAGCAGCTTAGCGCTCGAGGGAACTGGAAACACCATATATTTT. It yields the protein CASSLALEGTGNTIYF.

This chain connects TRBV15 to TRBJ1-1; no clear D gene. There are 14 residues in the CDR3. Germline V CDR1 and CDR2: LNHNV, YYDKDF (reference sequence). The V gene lost 0 bases and the J gene lost 6 bases, with 11 bases spanning the gap. CDR3 amino acids: CATSRDGQYAEAFF. For the CDR3, the DNA is TGTGCCACCAGCAGAGATGGGCAGTACGCTGAAGCTTTCTTT.

The rearrangement joins TRBV4-3 to TRBJ1-2; possible D gene TRBD1, 6 bases. Germline V gene sequence: CDR1 LGHNA, CDR2 YSLEER. The CDR3 is 14 residues long. V lost 3 bases and J 4 bases, leaving 12 bases between the germline ends. This CDR3 reads CASSHDQGIYGYTF. As DNA, the CDR3 is TGCGCCAGCAGCCACGACCAGGGGATCTATGGCTACACCTTC.

This clone has just one count. This chain joins TRBV10-3 and TRBJ1-2, with 9 bases that match TRBD1. There are 15 residues in the CDR3. CDR1 is ENHRY, CDR2 SYGVKD, per germline. V gave up 6 bases and J gave up 5 bases; unmatched junction bases: 10. CDR3 in amino acids: CAIRPGTGKEYGYTF. The CDR3 region has the DNA TGTGCCATCAGACCCGGGACAGGGAAGGAATATGGCTACACCTTC.

V is TRBV30 and J is TRBJ1-5, with D perhaps TRBD1 (5 bases). Germline CDR1 reads GTSNPN; CDR2 reads SVGIG (reference sequence). The CDR3 has 13 residues. The germline V and J ends were trimmed by 1 base and 4 bases, with 8 bases remaining between them. Here the CDR3 DNA reads TGTGCCTGGAGTGGGGACGTTAATCAGCCCCAGCATTTT. Translated: CAWSGDVNQPQHF.

The rearrangement links TRBV9 to TRBJ1-1; D ambiguous. The CDR3 runs to 16 residues. CDR1 is SGDLS and CDR2 is YYNGEE in the germline V gene. The ends were cut back, 0 bases at V and 2 bases at J, with 14 bases in the middle. CDR3 DNA sequence: TGTGCCAGCAGCGTAGTCGGGCAGACGATAAACACTGAAGCTTTCTTT. This encodes CASSVVGQTINTEAFF.